Below are 19 T cell receptor beta chains sequenced from a single sample in a study of blood T cells in healthy people across ages. A second PCR of roughly 7 to 11 cycles used a sample-barcoded 5' primer and a J-beta primer mix. MiXCR, run by TCRdb on the 5' RACE reads, gives a single entry per CDR3 protein. The data hold 1.5 million to 2 million distinct CDR3 sequences, with 28% observed a single time. Source material: blood. These receptor sequences come from a woman in her twenties or thirties in good health.

This clonotype turned up a few times. The chain carries TRBV7-2 and TRBJ2-7, with D possibly being TRBD1 (8 bases). The V end lost 5 bases, the J end lost 3 bases, and 14 bases lay between the germline ends. The CDR3 length is 14 residues. Germline V lookup: CDR1 SGHTA, CDR2 FQGNSA. The CDR3 loop reads CASSRTGRDYEQYF. For the CDR3, the DNA is TGTGCCAGCAGCCGGACAGGGAGGGACTACGAGCAGTACTTC.

This clonotype was seen a single time. One end of the junction is discordant with germline, which a read error may explain. The chain employs TRBV6-1 and TRBJ1-2; D is unclear. CDR1 and CDR2 from the germline V gene are MNHNS and SASEGT. This CDR3 has 16 residues. The CDR3 sequence is CASSEPAEGTNYGHTF. CDR3 coding DNA: TGTGCCAGCAGTGAGCCAGCGGAGGGAACTAACTATGGCCACACCTTC.

The rearrangement links TRBV6-5 to TRBJ1-4; D might be TRBD1 (5 bases). This CDR3 has 17 amino acids. The germline V and J ends were trimmed by 0 bases and 2 bases, with 13 bases remaining between them. Germline CDR1 is MNHEY and CDR2 is SVGAGI. The CDR3 protein is CASSYSRGGRTNEKLFF. The CDR3 DNA reads as TGTGCCAGCAGTTACTCAAGGGGAGGGCGGACTAATGAAAAACTGTTTTTT.

The chain uses TRBV7-2 and TRBJ2-1; D might be TRBD1 or TRBD2, each matching 6 bases. Trimming removed 6 bases from V and 9 bases from J, with 21 bases in between. The CDR3 extends over 15 amino acids. Germline loops: CDR1 SGHTA, CDR2 FQGNSA. Written as DNA, the CDR3 is TGTGCCAGCAGATTTCAACCAACAGGGCGGGGTGAGCAGTTCTTC. This sequence encodes CASRFQPTGRGEQFF. Supplemented by reference TRBV7-2 and TRBJ2-1, the full variable domain reads GAGVSQSPSNKVTEKGKDVELRCDPISGHTALYWYRQSLGQGLEFLIYFQGNSAPDKSGLPSDRFSAERTGGSVSTLTIQRTQQEDSAVYLCASRFQPTGRGEQFFGPGTRLTVL.

This clonotype came up a few times. The V and J genes are TRBV4-1 and TRBJ2-7; a weak D match, TRBD1 (6 bases). CDR3 size: 19 residues. V shed 0 bases and J shed 3 bases, with 24 bases lying between them. Germline CDR1 is MGHRA and CDR2 is YSYEKL. The CDR3 nucleotides read TGCGCCAGCAGCCAAGATTGGGGGCCCCTAACAGGGTTGGGCTACGAGCAGTACTTC. It specifies CASSQDWGPLTGLGYEQYF.

This clonotype was detected many times. The chain uses TRBV14 and TRBJ1-6; no clear D gene. V lost 0 bases to trimming and J lost 15 bases, with 9 bases between them. CDR3 length equals 12 residues. Germline V gene lookup returns CDR1 SGHDN and CDR2 FVKESK. The CDR3 sequence: CASSQDGGLLHF. CDR3 coding DNA: TGTGCCAGCAGCCAAGATGGAGGGCTCCTCCACTTT.

The chain employs TRBV7-9 and TRBJ1-4; D might be TRBD1 (5 bases). This CDR3 spans 15 amino acids. V was cut by 5 bases and J by 7 bases, with 17 bases left in between. The germline gives CDR1 SEHNR, CDR2 FQNEAQ (reference sequence). CDR3 sequence reads: CASSPMTVRGEKLFF. In nucleotides, the CDR3 is TGTGCCAGCAGCCCGATGACAGTCAGAGGTGAAAAACTGTTTTTT.

This clonotype was seen ten or more times. This rearrangement joins TRBV7-2 to TRBJ2-7; D possibly corresponds to TRBD2 (6 bases). V was clipped by 7 bases and J by 0 bases, with 13 bases between them. The germline CDR1 and CDR2 sequences are SGHTA and FQGNSA. The CDR3 has 14 residues. For the CDR3, the DNA is TGTGCCAGCACCCCGCCTAGCGACTCCTACGAGCAGTACTTC. Its protein product is CASTPPSDSYEQYF.

This clonotype was recorded a few times. This chain connects TRBV5-1 to TRBJ2-1, with TRBD2 as a possible D gene (6 bases). The V gene lost 1 base and the J gene lost 5 bases, with 16 bases spanning the gap. CDR1 is SGHRS and CDR2 is YFSETQ in the germline V gene. The CDR3 is 16 amino acids. The CDR3 is CASSLNPQRADNEQFF. CDR3 DNA sequence: TGCGCCAGCAGCTTGAACCCCCAGCGGGCAGACAATGAGCAGTTCTTC.

This rearrangement joins TRBV29-1 to TRBJ1-1; D call uncertain. The CDR3 spans 13 residues. Trimming took 4 bases from V and 0 from J, leaving 9 bases between them. Germline CDR1 is SQVTM and CDR2 is ANQGSEA. The CDR3 loop is CSVASQMNTEAFF. The DNA for the CDR3 is TGCAGCGTTGCCTCACAGATGAACACTGAAGCTTTCTTT.

The chain couples TRBV7-6 to TRBJ2-7, with D uncertain. Per the germline V gene, CDR1 is SGHVS and CDR2 is FNYEAQ. The CDR3 sequence is 18 residues long. V was shortened by 0 bases and J by 0 bases, with 18 bases between the two germline ends. The CDR3 region is CASSLAGPSPRSSYEQYF. The CDR3 DNA reads as TGTGCCAGCAGCTTAGCAGGGCCGAGCCCAAGGAGCTCCTACGAGCAGTACTTC.

The CDR3 spells CASLRPGKNQPQHF. CDR3 in DNA: TGTGCCAGCCTGCGCCCAGGGAAGAATCAGCCCCAGCATTTT. The chain couples TRBV6-5 to TRBJ1-5; TRBD1 is a possible D gene (5 bases). Germline CDR1 is MNHEY and CDR2 is SVGAGI. V dropped 8 bases and J dropped 4 bases, with 15 bases sitting between them. The CDR3 is 14 residues long.

Only a few counts were recorded for this clonotype. This chain uses TRBV7-9 with TRBJ2-3; 13 bases are a match to TRBD2. The germline CDR1 and CDR2 sequences are SEHNR and FQNEAQ (reference sequence). J gave up 5 bases and V 4 bases, and 12 bases lay outside the gene matches. This CDR3 comprises 18 residues. The CDR3 region is CASSSPLGLAGVVDTQYF. The CDR3 DNA follows: TGTGCCAGCAGCTCCCCTTTAGGACTAGCGGGAGTGGTAGATACGCAGTATTTT.

Comments on this clonotype: A much bigger clone sits one base away, suggesting this may be a read error. This rearrangement joins TRBV10-2 to TRBJ2-4, with D possibly being TRBD2 (5 bases). The end of the DNA aligns better with TRBJ2-5, so the J call may be wrong. The CDR3 spans 14 residues. Germline V CDR1 and CDR2: WSHSY, SAAADI. The CDR3 nucleotides read TGCGCCAACAGTGAGTCGGGGAACCAAGAGACCCAGTACTTC. It specifies CANSESGNQETQYF.

A remark on this clonotype: An end of the junction does not agree with germline; a read error may underlie this. The rearrangement uses TRBV18 and TRBJ1-2; 7 positions agree with TRBD1. Germline V gives CDR1 KGHSH, CDR2 LQKENI. There are 13 residues in the CDR3. The CDR3 protein is CTSSSGQDYGYTF. The CDR3, as DNA: TGTACCAGCTCATCCGGACAGGACTATGGCTACACCTTC.

The sample holds a few counts of this clonotype. DNA for the CDR3: TGTGCCAGCAGCGTAGACAGGGATACCTACACCTTC. This codes for CASSVDRDTYTF. The chain is built from TRBV5-8 and TRBJ1-2, with TRBD1 identical over 7 bases. Trimming took 4 bases from V and 10 from J; bases not matched to a gene: 7. Germline V gives CDR1 SGHTS, CDR2 YDEGEE. CDR3 size: 12 residues.

The gene calls are TRBV11-2 and TRBJ2-1; 14 bases agree with TRBD2. CDR3 length: 18 amino acids. Trimming took 4 bases from V and 2 from J; bases not matched to a gene: 7. CDR1 SGHAT and CDR2 FQNNGV come from the germline V gene. The CDR3: CASSSGLAGGRAYNEQFF. The CDR3 DNA follows: TGTGCCAGCAGCTCCGGACTAGCGGGGGGAAGGGCCTACAATGAGCAGTTCTTC.

A remark on this clonotype: A much larger clone lies one base from this, so it may be a read error. The CDR3 nucleotides are TGTGGCAGCAGTGACTCCGATGAGCAGTTCTTC. It specifies CGSSDSDEQFF. This chain uses TRBV12-3 or TRBV12-4 with TRBJ2-1; unclear D gene. This CDR3 region has 11 residues.

Many counts were recorded for this clonotype. V usage is TRBV7-2 and J usage is TRBJ2-5; 12 positions match TRBD2. The V and J ends lost 5 bases and 4 bases, in that order; junction bases with no gene match: 5. The CDR3 is made up of 15 amino acids. Germline values: CDR1 SGHTA, CDR2 FQGNSA. CDR3 nucleotides: TGTGCCAGCAGCCCCGGACTAGCGGGGTTAGAGACCCAGTACTTC. This gives the protein CASSPGLAGLETQYF.